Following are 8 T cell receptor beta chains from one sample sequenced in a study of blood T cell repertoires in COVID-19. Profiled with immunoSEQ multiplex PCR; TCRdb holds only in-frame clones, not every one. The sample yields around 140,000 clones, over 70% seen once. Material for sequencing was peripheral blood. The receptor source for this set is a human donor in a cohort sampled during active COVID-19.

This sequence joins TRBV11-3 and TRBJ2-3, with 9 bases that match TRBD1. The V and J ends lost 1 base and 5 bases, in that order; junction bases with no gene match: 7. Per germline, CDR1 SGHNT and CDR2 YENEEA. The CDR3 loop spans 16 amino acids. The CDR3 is CASSLGEQGAGDTQYF. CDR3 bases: TGTGCCAGCAGCTTAGGGGAACAGGGGGCTGGAGATACGCAGTATTTT.

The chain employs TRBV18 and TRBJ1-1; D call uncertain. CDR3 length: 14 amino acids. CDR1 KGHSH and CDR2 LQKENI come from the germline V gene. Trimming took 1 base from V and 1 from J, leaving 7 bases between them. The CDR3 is CASSPQTGNTEAFF. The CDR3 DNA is TGTGCCAGCTCACCACAGACGGGGAACACTGAAGCTTTCTTT.

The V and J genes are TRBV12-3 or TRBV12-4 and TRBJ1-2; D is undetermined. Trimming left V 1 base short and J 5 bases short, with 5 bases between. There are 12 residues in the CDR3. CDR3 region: CASSLGEYGYTF. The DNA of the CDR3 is TGTGCCAGCAGTTTAGGGGAGTATGGCTACACCTTC.

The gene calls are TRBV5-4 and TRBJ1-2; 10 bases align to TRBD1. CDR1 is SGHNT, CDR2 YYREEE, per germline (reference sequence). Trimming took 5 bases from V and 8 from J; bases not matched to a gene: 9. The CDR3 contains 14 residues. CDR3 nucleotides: TGTGCCAGCAGAGCCGGGACAGGGGCCGCGGGCTACACCTTC. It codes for CASRAGTGAAGYTF.

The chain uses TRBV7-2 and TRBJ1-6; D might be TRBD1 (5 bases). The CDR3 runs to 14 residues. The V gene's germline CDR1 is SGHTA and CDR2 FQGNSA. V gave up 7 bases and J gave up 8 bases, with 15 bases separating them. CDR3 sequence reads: CASILGGSDSPLHF. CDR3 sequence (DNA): TGTGCCAGCATCCTCGGGGGGTCCGATTCACCCCTCCACTTT.

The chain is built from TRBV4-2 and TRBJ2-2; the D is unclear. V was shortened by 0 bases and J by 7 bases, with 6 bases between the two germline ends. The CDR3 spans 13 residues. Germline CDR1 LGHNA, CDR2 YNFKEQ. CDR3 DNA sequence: TGTGCCAGCAGCCAAGATCTCCTCGGGGAGCTGTTTTTT. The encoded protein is CASSQDLLGELFF.

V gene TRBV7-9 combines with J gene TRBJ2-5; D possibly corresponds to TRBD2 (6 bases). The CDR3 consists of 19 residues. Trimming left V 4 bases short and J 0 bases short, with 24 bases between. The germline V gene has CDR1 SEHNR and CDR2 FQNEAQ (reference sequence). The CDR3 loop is CASSSQGPRLGTHQETQYF. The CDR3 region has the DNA TGTGCCAGCAGCTCTCAAGGGCCGAGACTAGGGACCCACCAAGAGACCCAGTACTTC.

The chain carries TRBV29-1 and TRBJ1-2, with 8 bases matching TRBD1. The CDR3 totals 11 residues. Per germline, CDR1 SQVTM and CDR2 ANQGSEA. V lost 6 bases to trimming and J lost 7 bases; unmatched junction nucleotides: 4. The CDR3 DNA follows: TGCAGCGTAGGACAGGGAGTTGGCTACACCTTC. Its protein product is CSVGQGVGYTF. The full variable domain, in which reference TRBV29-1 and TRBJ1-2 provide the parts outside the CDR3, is SAVISQKPSRDICQRGTSLTIQCQVDSQVTMMFWYRQQPGQSLTLIATANQGSEATYESGFVIDKFPISRPNLTFSTLTVSNMSPEDSSIYLCSVGQGVGYTFGSGTRLTVV.